A single T cell receptor (beta chain) is shown here with its context. No cognate antigen has been identified for it. One base away there is no much larger clone; base qualities are not given. For sequencing of the TCRbeta CDR3 region, genomic DNA was extracted from the sorted cells. TCRbeta CDR3 regions were sequenced using the immunoSEQ Assay. Sourced from immuneACCESS, this table was stored by TCRdb with only in-frame sequences that have V and J called. A share of the clones is absent; for the studies checked, an unresolved V gene accounts for under half, and the remainder has no known explanation. The sample table holds 80,000 or so clones, of which 85% to 95% were seen once. Of the sample, 14% is held by the ten largest clones. V is pruned by 2 bases and J by 0 bases, leaving 9 bases of the junction without a gene match. The CDR3 numbers 18 residues from cysteine through phenylalanine. The only DNA kept is the CDR3, 54 bases in frame from the first base. CDR1 is given as SGHDN and CDR2 as FVKESK, both from the germline V gene.

Patients with autoimmune disease history or receiving systemic immunosuppression were excluded from the trial. Peripheral blood for TCR sequencing was collected from all dose cohorts at baseline, on cycle 4 day 1, and on cycle 7 day 1. The samples were drawn from a first-in-human, open-label, multicenter phase I dose-escalation trial of ivuxolimab. Adults with locally advanced or metastatic melanoma, renal cell carcinoma, hepatocellular carcinoma or head and neck squamous cell carcinoma were enrolled in the trial. Before TCR sequencing, CD4+ and CD8+ T cells were separately sorted from peripheral blood. The data were obtained in a study of OX40 agonist ivuxolimab in advanced cancers. About the study as a whole: The costimulatory receptor OX40 (CD134) was targeted by ivuxolimab, a fully human IgG2 agonistic monoclonal antibody. The monotherapy dose-escalation portion (N of about 49 patients) of the phase I ivuxolimab trial is reported in the paper. Of the approximately 53 patients in dose escalation, 19 had hepatocellular carcinoma, some 15 had melanoma, 9 had renal cell carcinoma and 9 had head and neck cancer. Intravenous ivuxolimab was administered to patients every 2 weeks at six dose levels: 0.01, 0.1, 0.3, 1.5, 3 and 10 mg/kg. Partial responses were achieved by three dose-escalation patients, of whom one had hepatocellular carcinoma and two had cutaneous melanoma. Patients were allowed to have had prior anti-PD-1, anti-PD-L1 or anti-CTLA-4 therapy, and approximately 39% of the dose-escalation patients had been treated with checkpoint inhibitors. A male proportion of approximately 83% and a mean age of about 60 years, ranging from about 23 to 90, were recorded for the dose-escalation cohort. Peripheral TCRbeta sequencing was intended to test whether TCR sequence diversity was altered and clonal T-cell expansion was caused by ivuxolimab. Results and caveats for the whole study, not just this receptor: Low levels of normalized T-cell clonal expansion were also seen in some patients who did not respond. At doses from 0.1 to 3.0 mg/kg, clonal expansion was seen in both CD4+ and CD8+ blood T cells between baseline and week 6. The antigen specificity of the clonally expanded peripheral T cells was not determined. After ivuxolimab, more expanded clones were found on average in CD8+ T cells than in CD4+ T cells. In the 0.1-3.0 mg/kg groups, partial responders had among the lowest normalized peripheral clonal expansion, particularly in CD8+ T cells.

This specimen was CD4+ or CD8+ T cells sorted from blood, taken in a trial of the OX40 agonist ivuxolimab. This TCR came from an adult with an advanced solid tumor such as melanoma, head and neck, liver or kidney cancer. The receptor chain draws on TRBV14 and TRBJ2-2; the central 7 bases match TRBD2. CDR3 loop: CASSQLILAEPNTGELFF. The nucleotide sequence reads TGTGCCAGCAGCCAACTCATCCTAGCGGAGCCGAACACCGGGGAGCTGTTTTTT. The reference TRBV14 and TRBJ2-2 proteins fill in what lies around the CDR3, so the full variable domain reads EAGVTQFPSHSVIEKGQTVTLRCDPISGHDNLYWYRRVMGKEIKFLLHFVKESKQDESGMPNNRFLAERTGGTYSTLKVQPAELEDSGVYFCASSQLILAEPNTGELFFGEGSRLTVL.